One T cell receptor (beta chain) is described in this entry. Time point meaning: new active TB diagnosis, blood taken before or within 7 days of starting treatment. The entry originates in a study of T cells in tuberculosis. There are 13 residues in the CDR3. The J segment lost 8 bases and the V segment lost 6 bases, leaving 9 bases of the junction unmatched. The germline V gene has CDR1 MDHEN and CDR2 SYDVKM. Assay used: immunoSEQ multiplex PCR; TCRdb lists only in-frame clones, some missing. The repertoire holds approximately 46,000 clones, with 90% to 95% as singletons. The rearrangement joins TRBV28 to TRBJ1-1; TRBD1 agrees at 7 bases. The TCR originated in an adult with tuberculosis. Sequences were derived from PBMCs, sampled at tuberculosis diagnosis. CDR3 sequence reads: CASRLPAGQEAFF. The DNA of the CDR3 is TGTGCCAGCAGGCTGCCGGCGGGACAGGAAGCTTTCTTT.